What follows describes a single TCR beta chain. Here immunoSEQ multiplex PCR was the method, and the copy in TCRdb shows in-frame clones only, minus some. The sample shows about 140,000 clones, less than 90% of them seen only once. The time point is: baseline pretreatment blood. Treatment specified: 15 Gy SBRT to primary tumor, nephrectomy 4 weeks later. This entry comes from a study of radiation and T cells in renal cell carcinoma. CDR1 is SQVTM and CDR2 is ANQGSEA in the germline V gene. There are 13 residues in the CDR3. V lost 7 bases to trimming and J lost 1 base, with 13 bases between them. The input for sequencing was blood, taken from a patient whose treatment included radiotherapy and nephrectomy. V and J are TRBV29-1 and TRBJ1-1, with D perhaps matching TRBD1 (5 bases). This receptor was taken from a woman aged 45-60 years with renal cell carcinoma. The chain's CDR3 is CSAGRGGNTEAFF. The DNA for the CDR3 is TGCAGCGCCGGTCGGGGGGGGAACACTGAAGCTTTCTTT.